The clone carrying this T cell receptor beta chain has ten or more counts. Its antigen is unknown. Amplification yielded TCR beta CDR3 regions, with RNA transcripts as the source. HTBI primers were used for first-round RT-PCR of the TCR CDR3. Using its own MiXCR run on the multiplex PCR reads, TCRdb lists one record per CDR3 protein. The sample lists 450,000 to 550,000 distinct CDR3 sequences, approximately 25% occurring once. This sample is part of a study of T cells in Graves' hyperthyroidism and ophthalmopathy. Across the whole study: Any treatment followed the collection of peripheral blood at initial diagnosis.

Germline values: CDR1 SNHLY, CDR2 FYNNEI. V was clipped by 7 bases and J by 4 bases; unmatched bases: 8. This CDR3 has 15 residues. Regarding the study as a whole: Ophthalmopathy was predicted by the model a median of around 5.9 months ahead of onset.

Ophthalmopathy cases scored 3 or more on the Clinical Activity Score and 4 or more on NOSPECS grade, with duration below 3 months. This TCR came from a woman aged 25 to 39 with Graves' ophthalmopathy. Specimen: blood. The chain combines TRBV2 with TRBJ2-2; 8 bases agree with TRBD1. The CDR3 sequence is CASILETGATGELFF. CDR3 DNA: TGTGCCAGCATTCTCGAGACAGGGGCCACCGGGGAGCTGTTTTTT. The full variable domain, with the rest looked up from reference TRBV2 and TRBJ2-2, is EPEVTQTPSHQVTQMGQEVILRCVPISNHLYFYWYRQILGQKVEFLVSFYNNEISEKSEIFDDQFSVERPDGSNFTLKIRSTKLEDSAMYFCASILETGATGELFFGEGSRLTVL.